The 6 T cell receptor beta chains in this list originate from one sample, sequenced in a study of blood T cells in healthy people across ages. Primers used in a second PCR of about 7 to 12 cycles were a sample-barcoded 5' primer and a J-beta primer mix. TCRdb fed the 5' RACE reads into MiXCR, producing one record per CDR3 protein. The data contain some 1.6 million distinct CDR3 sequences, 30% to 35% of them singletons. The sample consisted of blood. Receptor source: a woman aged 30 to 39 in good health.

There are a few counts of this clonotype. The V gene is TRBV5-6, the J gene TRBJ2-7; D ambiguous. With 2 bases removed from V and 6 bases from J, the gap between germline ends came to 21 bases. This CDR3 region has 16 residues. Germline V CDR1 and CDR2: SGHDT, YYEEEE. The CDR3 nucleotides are TGTGCCAGCAGCTTCGAAGGGCTGGTGGGTTTCCGCGAGCAGTACTTC. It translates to CASSFEGLVGFREQYF.

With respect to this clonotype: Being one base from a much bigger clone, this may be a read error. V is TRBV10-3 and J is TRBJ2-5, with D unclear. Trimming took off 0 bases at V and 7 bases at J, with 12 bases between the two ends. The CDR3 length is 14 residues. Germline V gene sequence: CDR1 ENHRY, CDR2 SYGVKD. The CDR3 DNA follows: TGTGCCATCAGTGAGTCCGGCCCTCGAGGGACCCAGTACTTC. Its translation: CAISESGPRGTQYF.

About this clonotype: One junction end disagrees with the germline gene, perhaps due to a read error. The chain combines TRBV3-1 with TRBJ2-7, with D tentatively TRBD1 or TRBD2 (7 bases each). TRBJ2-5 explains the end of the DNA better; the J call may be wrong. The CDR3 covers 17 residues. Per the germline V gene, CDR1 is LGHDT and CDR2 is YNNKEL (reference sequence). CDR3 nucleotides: TGTGTCAGCAGCCAAGAAAGGGGGAGGGGGCGCGGGGAGACCCAGTACTTC. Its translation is CVSSQERGRGRGETQYF.

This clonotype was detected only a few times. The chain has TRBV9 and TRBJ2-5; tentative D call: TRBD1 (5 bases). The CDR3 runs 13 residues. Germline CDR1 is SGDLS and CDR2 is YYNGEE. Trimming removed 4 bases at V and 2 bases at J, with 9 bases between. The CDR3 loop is CASSTRTQETQYF. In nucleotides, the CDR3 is TGTGCCAGCAGCACACGGACACAAGAGACCCAGTACTTC.

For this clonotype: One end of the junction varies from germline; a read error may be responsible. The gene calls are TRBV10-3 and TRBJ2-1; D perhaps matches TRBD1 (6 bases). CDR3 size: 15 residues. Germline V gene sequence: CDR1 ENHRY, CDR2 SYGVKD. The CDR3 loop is CAVSESIGQGNEQFF. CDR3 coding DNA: TGTGCCGTCAGTGAGTCGATTGGGCAGGGGAATGAGCAGTTCTTC.

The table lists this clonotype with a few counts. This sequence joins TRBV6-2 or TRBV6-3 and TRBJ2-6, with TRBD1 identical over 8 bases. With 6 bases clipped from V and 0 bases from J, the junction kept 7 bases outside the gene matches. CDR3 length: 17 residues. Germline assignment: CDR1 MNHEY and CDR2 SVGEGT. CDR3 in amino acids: CASRGDRFSSGANVLTF. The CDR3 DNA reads TGTGCCAGCAGGGGGGACAGGTTCTCCTCTGGGGCCAACGTCCTGACTTTC.